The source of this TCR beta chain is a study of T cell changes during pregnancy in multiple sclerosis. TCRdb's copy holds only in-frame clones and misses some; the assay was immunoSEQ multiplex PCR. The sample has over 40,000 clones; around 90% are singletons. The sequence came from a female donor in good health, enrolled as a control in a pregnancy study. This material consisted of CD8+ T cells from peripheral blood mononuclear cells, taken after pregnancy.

CDR3: CASRHGTATDTQYF. The CDR3 nucleotides read TGTGCCAGCAGGCACGGGACAGCTACAGATACGCAGTATTTT. The V and J genes are TRBV7-4 and TRBJ2-3, with 7 bases matching TRBD1. V was pared by 6 bases and J by 3 bases, with 6 bases of the junction left unmatched. The CDR3 length is 14 residues. Germline CDR1 is SGHVT and CDR2 is SQSDAQ.